A single sample is the source of the 31 T cell receptor beta chains below, sequenced in a study of tumor and adjacent non-tumor tissue in lung cancer. The library came from three nested PCR rounds adapted from ARM-PCR protocols. One entry per CDR3 protein results from TCRdb running MiXCR on the multiplex PCR reads. The profile shows over 100,000 distinct CDR3 sequences, 60% to 70% of them singletons. RNA was extracted from bulk tissue without any cell sorting. Distant lung tissue was collected more than 3 cm away from the tumor edge. The sequencing input was distant non-tumor lung tissue. Receptor source: a man in his sixties with non-small cell lung cancer.

This clonotype was picked up many times. This chain uses TRBV29-1 with TRBJ1-1, with D unresolved. The germline gives CDR1 SQVTM, CDR2 ANQGSEA. V was shortened by 2 bases and J by 1 base, with 5 bases between the two germline ends. This CDR3 is 12 amino acids long. CDR3 protein: CSVERANTEAFF. The CDR3 DNA is TGCAGCGTTGAACGGGCGAACACTGAAGCTTTCTTT.

On this clonotype itself: A single base separates this from a much larger clone, so it may be a read error. The rearrangement links TRBV20-1 to TRBJ2-3, with D unclear. The V gene's germline CDR1 is DFQATT and CDR2 SNEGSKA (reference sequence). V was pared by 5 bases and J by 4 bases, with 13 bases between. The CDR3 runs 13 residues. The DNA for the CDR3 is TGCAGTGCTCCCAATTCGGAAGCAGATACGCAGTATTTT. Protein product: CSAPNSEADTQYF.

This clonotype turned up a few times. This may arise from a read error, as a much more abundant clone is one base away. J is TRBJ1-3 and V is TRBV6-2 or TRBV6-3; the D is unclear. V was clipped by 6 bases and J by 0 bases, with 12 bases between them. Germline lookup yields CDR1 MNHEY and CDR2 SVGEGT. The CDR3 totals 15 residues. In DNA form, the CDR3 reads TGTGCCAGCAGGACCGGGAACCTCTCTGGAAACACCATATATTTT. Translated: CASRTGNLSGNTIYF.

About this clonotype itself: This sequence may be a read error, since a much larger clone differs from it by one base. The genes are TRBV30 and TRBJ2-1; 11 bases are shared with TRBD2. This CDR3 comprises 14 residues. Germline CDR1 GTSNPN, CDR2 SVGIG (reference sequence). The CDR3 sequence is CACAGTSGYNERFF. Here the CDR3 DNA reads TGTGCCTGCGCCGGGACTAGCGGTTACAATGAGCGGTTCTTC.

With regard to this clonotype: Just one base apart from a much larger clone, this may be a read error. This rearrangement joins TRBV6-5 to TRBJ2-2, with unresolved D. There are 14 residues in the CDR3. Per germline, CDR1 MNHEY and CDR2 SVGAGI. CDR3 in amino acids: CVSSYRPGTGELFF. The CDR3 DNA follows: TGTGTCAGCAGTTACCGCCCAGGAACCGGGGAGCTGTTTTTT.

Points on this clonotype: Sequence at one end of the junction differs from germline and may be a read error. V usage is TRBV11-1 and J usage is TRBJ1-1; D call uncertain. Germline lookup yields CDR1 SGHAT and CDR2 FQDESV (reference sequence). The CDR3 length is 14 residues. The CDR3 loop reads CVSCLSSGETEAFF. The CDR3 nucleotides are TGTGTCAGCTGCTTATCGTCGGGCGAGACTGAAGCTTTCTTT.

To note about this clonotype: At one end the junction does not follow the germline gene, possibly because of a read error. J is TRBJ1-5 and V is TRBV6-2 or TRBV6-3; no definite D call. CDR1 MNHEY and CDR2 SVGEGT come from the germline V gene. The CDR3 spans 14 residues. The CDR3 bases are TGTGCCAGCAGCCCCCTATCGGACGGAATAAGGCAGCGTTTT. Amino acid sequence: CASSPLSDGIRQRF.

The chain recombines TRBV4-1 with TRBJ2-3; the D is unclear. V gave up 1 base and J gave up 4 bases, with 12 bases separating them. The CDR3 runs 15 residues. Germline V gives CDR1 MGHRA, CDR2 YSYEKL. The CDR3 sequence: CASSQAATTSDTQYF. DNA for the CDR3: TGCGCCAGCAGCCAAGCTGCCACTACGTCAGATACGCAGTATTTT.

With respect to this clonotype: A junction boundary mismatches the germline segment, possibly from a read error. This rearrangement joins TRBV11-3 to TRBJ2-1; 7 bases align to TRBD2. Germline CDR1 reads SGHNT; CDR2 reads YENEEA. This CDR3 has 14 residues. CDR3 sequence (DNA): TGTGCCAGCAGCCCACGGACTAGACTCAAAGAGCGGTTCTTC. Amino acid sequence: CASSPRTRLKERFF.

This clonotype was recorded many times. This chain connects TRBV11-1 to TRBJ2-1; 9 nucleotides align to TRBD2. V trimming: 5 bases; J trimming: 5 bases; junction bases outside the gene matches: 7. This CDR3 is built from 15 residues. Germline CDR1 SGHAT, CDR2 FQDESV (reference sequence). The DNA of the CDR3 is TGTGCCAGCAGCCTAAGCGGGGGGCTAAACAATGAGCAGTTCTTC. This sequence encodes CASSLSGGLNNEQFF. The whole variable domain, remainder taken from reference TRBV11-1 and TRBJ2-1, is EAEVAQSPRYKITEKSQAVAFWCDPISGHATLYWYRQILGQGPELLVQFQDESVVDDSQLPKDRFSAERLKGVDSTLKIQPAELGDSAMYLCASSLSGGLNNEQFFGPGTRLTVL.

The chain is built from TRBV5-5 and TRBJ1-2, with TRBD1 matching 10 bases. The CDR3 extends over 17 amino acids. Germline CDR1 and CDR2: SGHKS and YYEKEE (reference sequence). In DNA, the CDR3 is TGTGTCAGTAGCTTAAGGATAACGACAGGGGGCTCTTGGGGCTACACCTTC. Its protein is CVSSLRITTGGSWGYTF.

On this clonotype itself: A much larger clone differs from this one at a single base, so this may be a read error. The rearrangement joins TRBV12-3 or TRBV12-4 to TRBJ1-5; no reliable D call. Between the trimmed V and J ends, which lost 0 bases and 10 bases, there was a span of 7 bases. The CDR3 sequence is 12 residues long. Here the CDR3 reads CASSLAIRPQHF. CDR3 sequence (DNA): TGTGCCAGCAGTTTAGCGATCCGCCCCCAGCATTTT.

Remarks on this clonotype: The final CDR3 position lacks the conserved phenylalanine or tryptophan, pointing to a likely read error. The chain uses TRBV11-2 and TRBJ2-3; the D call may be TRBD1 or TRBD2 (5 bases each). The CDR3 consists of 16 residues. Per the germline V gene, CDR1 is SGHAT and CDR2 is FQNNGV. CDR3 DNA: TGTACCAGCAGCCTATACGGCCGAGGGGACACAGATACGCAGTATATT. Translated, it gives CTSSLYGRGDTDTQYI.

To note about this clonotype: A read error may account for a junction end that differs from germline. The chain joins TRBV12-3 or TRBV12-4 to TRBJ2-3; 7 bases align to TRBD2. This CDR3 spans 16 amino acids. Here the CDR3 reads CASSFAPSAGVYTHYF. In nucleotides, the CDR3 is TGTGCCAGTAGTTTTGCCCCATCTGCGGGAGTGTATACGCACTATTTT.

A remark on this clonotype: A much larger clone is a single base away; this may be a read error. The rearrangement uses TRBV5-1 and TRBJ2-7, with D perhaps matching TRBD1 (6 bases). Germline V gene data show CDR1 as SGHRS and CDR2 as YFSETQ. The V end lost 4 bases, the J end lost 3 bases, and 17 bases lay between the germline ends. The CDR3 spans 15 residues. CDR3 nucleotides: TGCGCCAGCAGCGCACGACAGGACAGTTACTACGAGCAGTACTTC. Translated, it gives CASSARQDSYYEQYF.

On this clonotype: This sequence may be a read error, since a much larger clone differs from it by one base. This sequence joins TRBV5-4 and TRBJ2-6; D might be TRBD2 (5 bases). Germline V lookup: CDR1 SGHNT, CDR2 YYREEE (reference sequence). This CDR3 spans 16 amino acids. This CDR3 is CVSSGLTNTGANVLTF. As DNA, the CDR3 is TGTGTCAGCAGCGGACTGACAAACACTGGGGCCAACGTCCTGACTTTC. Together with reference TRBV5-4 and TRBJ2-6, the CDR3 gives the full variable domain: ETGVTQSPTHLIKTRGQQVTLRCSSQSGHNTVSWYQQALGQGPQFIFQYYREEENGRGNFPPRFSGLQFPNYSSELNVNALELDDSALYLCVSSGLTNTGANVLTFGAGSRLTVL.

The chain couples TRBV12-3 or TRBV12-4 to TRBJ1-5; unclear D gene. V shed 6 bases and J shed 11 bases, with 17 bases lying between them. The CDR3 is made up of 13 amino acids. CDR3 DNA: TGTGCCAGCAGCCAGAGTGGGCAATCAGCCCAGCATTTT. Encoded protein: CASSQSGQSAQHF.

The rearrangement links TRBV6-2 or TRBV6-3 to TRBJ1-5, with unresolved D. Germline loops: CDR1 MNHEY, CDR2 SVGEGT. Trimming cost V 4 bases and J 2 bases, with 6 bases left between them. The CDR3 sequence is 13 residues long. The CDR3 region has the DNA TGTGCCAGCAGTTCTCAGGGCAATCAGCCCCAGCATTTT. Translated: CASSSQGNQPQHF.

About this clonotype itself: One junction end does not reproduce the germline sequence, and a read error may be involved. The CDR3 loop is CASSLRGGSTEAIF. The CDR3 DNA is TGCGCCAGCAGCTTGAGAGGGGGAAGTACAGAAGCTATCTTT. The gene calls are TRBV5-1 and TRBJ1-1; D might be TRBD1 (6 bases). This CDR3 is built from 14 residues. Germline values: CDR1 SGHRS, CDR2 YFSETQ.

This clonotype was recorded many times. The V gene is TRBV30, the J gene TRBJ2-1, with a possible D match to TRBD1 (8 bases). The CDR3 runs to 15 residues. Between the trimmed V and J ends, which lost 0 bases and 6 bases, there was a span of 15 bases. Per germline, CDR1 GTSNPN and CDR2 SVGIG (reference sequence). Written as DNA, the CDR3 is TGTGCCTGGAGTGTACAGGGGGGGGCCGCCAATGAGCAGTTCTTC. It translates to CAWSVQGGAANEQFF.

As to this clonotype: An end of the junction differs from the germline gene, which may be a read error. V and J are TRBV14 and TRBJ1-1; D might be TRBD1 (5 bases). Germline V gene sequence: CDR1 SGHDN, CDR2 FVKESK. CDR3 length: 16 residues. CDR3 loop: CASEPTADGGSIETFF. CDR3 DNA sequence: TGTGCCAGCGAACCAACAGCCGACGGGGGGAGCATTGAAACTTTCTTT.

Regarding this clonotype: This may stem from a read error, because a much larger clone lies one nucleotide away. The rearrangement uses TRBV29-1 and TRBJ2-2; D is unresolved. Trimming took 3 bases from V and 4 from J, leaving 6 bases between them. CDR3 length: 12 amino acids. The V gene's germline CDR1 is SQVTM and CDR2 ANQGSEA. CDR3 nucleotides: TGCAGCGTTGAGGCGAGCACCGGGGAGCTGTTTTTT. Its protein is CSVEASTGELFF.

This chain joins TRBV6-5 and TRBJ1-2; unclear D gene. The V gene lost 2 bases and the J gene lost 2 bases, with 15 bases spanning the gap. The CDR3 extends over 16 amino acids. Germline CDR1 reads MNHEY; CDR2 reads SVGAGI. As DNA, the CDR3 is TGTGCCAGCAGTTACACCTGGCTGGGCCGAAACTATGGCTACACCTTC. This sequence encodes CASSYTWLGRNYGYTF.

This clonotype was detected only a few times. The chain recombines TRBV7-9 with TRBJ1-1, with D perhaps TRBD1 (5 bases). Germline V lookup: CDR1 SEHNR, CDR2 FQNEAQ (reference sequence). The CDR3 contains 14 residues. The V gene lost 3 bases and the J gene lost 5 bases, with 13 bases spanning the gap. CDR3 protein: CASSFVEGSTEAFF. CDR3 DNA sequence: TGTGCCAGCAGCTTCGTTGAGGGGTCGACTGAAGCTTTCTTT.

V and J are TRBV11-3 and TRBJ2-7; D is ambiguous. The CDR3 runs 14 residues. Germline V CDR1 and CDR2: SGHNT, YENEEA. V lost 5 bases and J lost 3, with 14 bases in between. CDR3 region: CASSVGGNFYEQYF. Written as DNA, the CDR3 is TGTGCCAGCAGCGTCGGTGGGAATTTCTACGAGCAGTACTTC.

Worth noting for this clonotype: A much larger clone lies one base from this, so it may be a read error. This chain joins TRBV7-9 and TRBJ1-4; tentative D call: TRBD1 (5 bases). Trimming pared 3 bases from V and 5 bases from J, leaving 13 bases between. The CDR3 loop spans 15 amino acids. The V gene's germline CDR1 is SEHNR and CDR2 FQNEAQ (reference sequence). The CDR3: CASSFSGAENEKLFF. The CDR3 coding sequence is TGTGCCAGCAGCTTCAGCGGGGCAGAGAATGAAAAACTGTTTTTT. The whole variable domain, remainder taken from reference TRBV7-9 and TRBJ1-4, is DTGVSQNPRHKITKRGQNVTFRCDPISEHNRLYWYRQTLGQGPEFLTYFQNEAQLEKSRLLSDRFSAERPKGSFSTLEIQRTEQGDSAMYLCASSFSGAENEKLFFGSGTQLSVL.

This clonotype occurred many times. The rearrangement links TRBV19 to TRBJ2-1; D unclear. Germline V gene sequence: CDR1 LNHDA, CDR2 SQIVND (reference sequence). Trimming stripped 3 bases from V and 2 bases from J, with 11 bases between. This CDR3 spans 15 amino acids. The CDR3 region is CASSIGSSTYNEQFF. DNA for the CDR3: TGTGCCAGTAGTATCGGAAGTTCTACCTACAATGAGCAGTTCTTC.

The chain combines TRBV5-1 with TRBJ1-2, with 9 bases fitting TRBD1. The germline gives CDR1 SGHRS, CDR2 YFSETQ. The V segment lost 4 bases and the J segment 5 bases; nucleotides outside the gene matches: 9. CDR3 length equals 15 residues. The CDR3 reads CASSTYSDRGYGYTF. The CDR3 DNA reads as TGCGCCAGCAGCACCTACTCAGACAGGGGGTATGGCTACACCTTC.

About this clonotype itself: One end of the junction does not line up with germline, which may come from a read error. The chain has TRBV5-6 and TRBJ2-2, with D possibly being TRBD1 (7 bases). Germline V CDR1 and CDR2: SGHDT, YYEEEE. This CDR3 comprises 15 residues. This chain's CDR3 is CASGNQGGIPGELFF. The CDR3 nucleotides read TGTGCCAGCGGCAATCAGGGGGGAATACCCGGGGAGTTGTTTTTT. Together with reference TRBV5-6 and TRBJ2-2, the CDR3 gives the full variable domain: DAGVTQSPTHLIKTRGQQVTLRCSPKSGHDTVSWYQQALGQGPQFIFQYYEEEERQRGNFPDRFSGHQFPNYSSELNVNALLLGDSALYLCASGNQGGIPGELFFGEGSRLTVL.

Details on this clonotype: An end of the junction differs from the germline gene, which may be a read error. This chain connects TRBV6-2 or TRBV6-3 to TRBJ2-5; D is perhaps TRBD1 (5 bases). Germline V gives CDR1 MNHEY, CDR2 SVGEGT. The CDR3 is 18 residues long. The DNA of the CDR3 is TGTGCCAGCAATTACACACCCACCGATCGGCAGGGCTCCGAGACCCAGTACTTC. It encodes CASNYTPTDRQGSETQYF.

A single count supports this clonotype. V gene TRBV5-1 combines with J gene TRBJ1-5; D might be TRBD1 (5 bases). Germline V gene lookup returns CDR1 SGHRS and CDR2 YFSETQ. V was cut by 0 bases and J by 9 bases, with 13 bases left in between. The CDR3 covers 14 residues. CDR3 bases: TGCGCCAGCAGCTTGGGGCAGGGCGATCGGCCCCAGCATTTT. This encodes CASSLGQGDRPQHF.